Shown below are 10 T cell receptor beta chains from a single sample sequenced in a study of T-cell memory formation after mild COVID-19. TCRdb analysed the 5' RACE reads with MiXCR anew, one entry per CDR3 protein. The table lists about 200,000 distinct CDR3 sequences, 9.5% to 10% of them singletons. The sequencing input was PBMCs or a T cell subset sorted from them (not recorded which). These receptors were obtained from a man aged 18 to 35 who had mild COVID-19 (a few samples of this study predate the infection). Cell type and time point are not known.

This clonotype was found a few times. The chain recombines TRBV6-5 with TRBJ1-2; TRBD1 is a possible D gene (5 bases). Trimming stripped 8 bases from V and 8 bases from J, with 12 bases between. The germline V gene encodes CDR1 MNHEY and CDR2 SVGAGI. CDR3 size: 11 residues. CDR3 coding DNA: TGTGCCAGCTATGGGGCGCGGGGCTACACCTTC. The encoded protein is CASYGARGYTF.

This chain joins TRBV5-1 and TRBJ2-5; 12 bases fit TRBD2. The V gene end was trimmed by 4 bases and the J gene end by 5 bases; junction bases not matched to a gene: 6. Germline V lookup: CDR1 SGHRS, CDR2 YFSETQ. The CDR3 sequence is 15 residues long. CDR3 DNA sequence: TGCGCCAGCAGCCACGGACTAGCGGGGCCCGAGACCCAGTACTTC. Translating gives CASSHGLAGPETQYF.

There are a few counts of this clonotype. CDR3 DNA: TGTGCCATCAGGGGACTAGAAGAAGGGCAGTATTTT. Its protein is CAIRGLEEGQYF. This rearrangement joins TRBV10-3 to TRBJ2-3; the match to TRBD2 covers 8 bases. The CDR3 loop spans 12 amino acids. J lost 11 bases, V lost 6 bases, and 7 bases had no gene match. The germline V gene has CDR1 ENHRY and CDR2 SYGVKD.

This chain connects TRBV3-1 to TRBJ1-6; D is perhaps TRBD1 (6 bases). The V end was cut by 3 bases, the J end by 8 bases, with 11 bases between. The CDR3 loop spans 14 amino acids. Germline V gene data show CDR1 as LGHDT and CDR2 as YNNKEL (reference sequence). This CDR3 is CASSQQGYDSPLHF. CDR3 nucleotides: TGTGCCAGCAGCCAGCAGGGGTATGATTCACCCCTCCACTTT.

V gene TRBV11-2 combines with J gene TRBJ2-7; TRBD2 matches 14 bases. This CDR3 comprises 15 residues. Germline V CDR1 and CDR2: SGHAT, FQNNGV. V dropped 5 bases and J dropped 5; count of bases not matched to a gene: 5. The DNA for the CDR3 is TGTGCCAGCAGCCGGGGACTAGCGGGGGCCGACGAGCAGTACGTC. Its translation: CASSRGLAGADEQYV.

This sequence joins TRBV12-3 or TRBV12-4 and TRBJ2-3; 8 positions match TRBD2. This CDR3 region has 12 residues. With V trimmed by 6 bases and J by 4 bases, 0 bases remained unmatched. Here the CDR3 reads CASRTSADTQYF. Here the CDR3 DNA reads TGTGCCAGCAGGACTAGCGCAGATACGCAGTATTTT.

The genes are TRBV7-9 and TRBJ1-2, with D unclear. Trimming left V 4 bases short and J 8 bases short, with 17 bases between. The CDR3 runs 14 residues. Per germline, CDR1 SEHNR and CDR2 FQNEAQ (reference sequence). CDR3 residues: CASSSHRAGDGYTF. CDR3 nucleotides: TGTGCCAGCAGCTCACACCGGGCCGGCGACGGCTACACCTTC. Together with reference TRBV7-9 and TRBJ1-2, the CDR3 gives the full variable domain: DTGVSQNPRHKITKRGQNVTFRCDPISEHNRLYWYRQTLGQGPEFLTYFQNEAQLEKSRLLSDRFSAERPKGSFSTLEIQRTEQGDSAMYLCASSSHRAGDGYTFGSGTRLTVV.

This clonotype was picked up a small number of times. The chain carries TRBV28 and TRBJ2-1; the D gene could be TRBD1 or TRBD2 (6 bases each). V lost 5 bases and J lost 3, with 14 bases in between. This CDR3 is built from 15 residues. Germline CDR1 is MDHEN and CDR2 is SYDVKM. CDR3: CASSPLGGGYNEQFF. The CDR3, as DNA: TGTGCCAGCAGTCCACTGGGGGGCGGCTACAATGAGCAGTTCTTC.

J is TRBJ1-5 and V is TRBV19; D might be TRBD1 (6 bases). The length of the CDR3 is 13 residues. Trimming took off 7 bases at V and 4 bases at J, with 11 bases between the two ends. The germline V gene encodes CDR1 LNHDA and CDR2 SQIVND (reference sequence). CDR3 nucleotides: TGTGCCAGTACTCCGACAGGTAATCAGCCCCAGCATTTT. Residues: CASTPTGNQPQHF.

The genes are TRBV4-1 and TRBJ1-2; no clear D. The CDR3 runs 14 residues. V was pared by 0 bases and J by 6 bases, with 11 bases between. Germline V gives CDR1 MGHRA, CDR2 YSYEKL. CDR3 bases: TGCGCCAGCAGCCAAGAAAGGCTCTGGGATGGCTACACCTTC. Protein sequence: CASSQERLWDGYTF.